The sequence of this T cell receptor beta chain was determined in a study of cytomegalovirus exposure and HLA in healthy donors. Study-level findings and limits: A later analysis showed HLA-associated TCR beta chains outstripping equally common others in clonal expansion. Altogether, 164 TCR beta chains were recorded as cytomegalovirus-associated. The dataset shows that most TCR sequences were rare, while some public TCRs occurred in many donors.

The CDR3 totals 12 residues. The V gene lost 7 bases and the J gene lost 1 base, with 7 bases spanning the gap. Looked up from germline, CDR1 is LNHDA and CDR2 is SQIVND (reference sequence). Concerning this clone: Antigen unknown.

PCR amplification relied on 60 Vbeta primers (plus 13 Jbeta primers). Sequenced by immunoSEQ multiplex PCR; TCRdb stores in-frame clones only, minus some. The sample's table shows 70,000 or so clones. The V gene is TRBV19, the J gene TRBJ1-1; D is uncertain. The source of this sequence is a boy under 18 in good health and CMV-seronegative. The sequenced material came from PBMCs. The CDR3 bases are TGTGCCAGTAAGAGTCGGAACACTGAAGCTTTCTTT. Translating it yields CASKSRNTEAFF.